This T cell receptor beta chain was identified in a study of blood T cell repertoires in COVID-19. Data came from immunoSEQ multiplex PCR; TCRdb stores just in-frame clones and leaves some out. The sample holds over 60,000 clones, 84% seen once. The source is a human donor in a cohort sampled during active COVID-19. The sequencing input was peripheral blood.

CDR3 sequence reads: CASSLGGPDSPLHF. The CDR3 DNA reads TGTGCCAGCAGCTTAGGGGGCCCGGATTCACCCCTCCACTTT. The genes are TRBV7-9 and TRBJ1-6, with TRBD1 as a possible D gene (5 bases). From germline, CDR1 is SEHNR and CDR2 FQNEAQ (reference sequence). V lost 1 base and J lost 8, with 9 bases in between. This CDR3 region has 14 residues.